The 20 T cell receptor beta chains below come from one sample, sequenced in a study of cytomegalovirus exposure and HLA in healthy donors. 60 Vbeta and 13 Jbeta primers were used in PCR. Clones were sequenced by immunoSEQ multiplex PCR, and TCRdb holds only the in-frame ones, with some missing. The table includes fewer than 140,000 clones, more than 60% detected once. Input material: PBMCs. The receptors were sampled from a man aged 55 to 70 in good health and CMV-seronegative.

This clone appeared a few times. Other DNA sequences in this specimen translate into the identical CDR3. The rearrangement uses TRBV20-1 and TRBJ1-1; no firm D call. The V end was cut by 5 bases, the J end by 3 bases, with 4 bases between. Germline V gene data show CDR1 as DFQATT and CDR2 as SNEGSKA (reference sequence). The CDR3 sequence is 10 residues long. CDR3 loop: CSALYTEAFF. For the CDR3, the DNA is TGCAGTGCTCTCTACACTGAAGCTTTCTTT.

The rearrangement joins TRBV27 to TRBJ1-2, with TRBD1 identical over 8 bases. V shed 5 bases and J 4 bases; nucleotides not matched to a gene: 6. The germline CDR1 and CDR2 sequences are MNHEY and SMNVEV (reference sequence). This CDR3 region has 14 residues. The CDR3, as DNA: TGTGCCAGCAGTACGGCCGGGACAGGCTATGGCTACACCTTC. It yields the protein CASSTAGTGYGYTF.

This clone was seen a handful of times. The J gene is TRBJ1-2, the V gene TRBV30, with no clear D. CDR1 and CDR2 from the germline V gene are GTSNPN and SVGIG (reference sequence). The CDR3 is made up of 15 amino acids. The ends were cut back, 0 bases at V and 3 bases at J, with 14 bases in the middle. CDR3 in amino acids: CAWSVIGVRYYGYTF. CDR3 sequence (DNA): TGTGCCTGGAGTGTGATCGGGGTTCGGTACTATGGCTACACCTTC. Variable domain in full (rest from reference TRBV30 and TRBJ1-2): SQTIHQWPATLVQPVGSPLSLECTVEGTSNPNLYWYRQAAGRGLQLLFYSVGIGQISSEVPQNLSASRPQDRQFILSSKKLLLSDSGFYLCAWSVIGVRYYGYTFGSGTRLTVV.

The chain carries TRBV7-2 and TRBJ2-7; 7 bases are shared with TRBD1. The CDR3 sequence is 14 residues long. J lost 5 bases, V lost 4 bases, and 8 bases had no gene match. Germline V CDR1 and CDR2: SGHTA, FQGNSA. The CDR3: CASSSQGIGDEQYF. As DNA, the CDR3 is TGTGCCAGCAGCTCACAGGGGATCGGCGACGAGCAGTACTTC.

This rearrangement joins TRBV25-1 to TRBJ2-2, with 11 bases matching TRBD1. The V and J ends lost 3 bases and 3 bases, in that order; junction bases with no gene match: 6. The V gene's germline CDR1 is MGHDK and CDR2 SYGVNS. There are 17 residues in the CDR3. CDR3 DNA sequence: TGTGCCAGCAGTGATTCCCGGGACAGGGGGTACACCGGGGAGCTGTTTTTT. Residues: CASSDSRDRGYTGELFF.

The chain employs TRBV4-3 and TRBJ2-1; 8 bases line up with TRBD2. V was clipped by 2 bases and J by 9 bases; unmatched bases: 9. Looked up from germline, CDR1 is LGHNA and CDR2 is YSLEER. This CDR3 comprises 15 residues. In nucleotides, the CDR3 is TGCGCCAGCAGCCAACCGGGGGGGGATGTCCGTGAGCAGTTCTTC. Amino acids: CASSQPGGDVREQFF.

The genes are TRBV28 and TRBJ1-5; 10 bases agree with TRBD1. The CDR3 extends over 14 amino acids. The J segment lost 7 bases and the V segment lost 7 bases, leaving 7 bases of the junction unmatched. CDR1 is MDHEN, CDR2 SYDVKM, per germline. CDR3 DNA sequence: TGTGCCAGCAAGACGGACAGGGGGAACCAGCCCCAGCATTTT. Amino acids: CASKTDRGNQPQHF.

This chain connects TRBV25-1 to TRBJ2-7; 9 nucleotides agree with TRBD1. The germline CDR1 and CDR2 sequences are MGHDK and SYGVNS. V lost 4 bases and J lost 2; bases outside the gene matches: 12. The CDR3 sequence is 17 residues long. The CDR3 loop reads CASSGTLGQGKPYEQYF. The CDR3 bases are TGTGCCAGCAGTGGTACCCTCGGACAGGGGAAACCCTACGAGCAGTACTTC.

The chain employs TRBV7-2 and TRBJ1-1, with 7 positions matching TRBD1. Trimming removed 5 bases from V and 1 base from J; junction bases left unmatched: 4. Germline CDR1 reads SGHTA; CDR2 reads FQGNSA. The CDR3 has 14 amino acids. Here the CDR3 DNA reads TGTGCCAGCAGCCGGGGACAGCCGAACACTGAAGCTTTCTTT. This codes for CASSRGQPNTEAFF. Variable domain in full (rest from reference TRBV7-2 and TRBJ1-1): GAGVSQSPSNKVTEKGKDVELRCDPISGHTALYWYRQSLGQGLEFLIYFQGNSAPDKSGLPSDRFSAERTGGSVSTLTIQRTQQEDSAVYLCASSRGQPNTEAFFGQGTRLTVV.

This chain links TRBV7-3 with TRBJ2-2; D is undetermined. The CDR3 consists of 16 residues. V was trimmed by 6 bases and J by 1 base, leaving 15 bases between them. The germline gives CDR1 SGHTA, CDR2 FQGTGA. In DNA, the CDR3 is TGTGCCAGCAGTCCTACCAGACAACTGAACACCGGGGAGCTGTTTTTT. It translates to CASSPTRQLNTGELFF.

The CDR3 nucleotides read TGTGCCAGCAGTCCCAGGAATCAGCCCCAGCATTTT. Its translation: CASSPRNQPQHF. The rearrangement joins TRBV6-1 to TRBJ1-5; D gene unclear. Trimming removed 5 bases from V and 4 bases from J, with 6 bases in between. Germline V gene sequence: CDR1 MNHNS, CDR2 SASEGT. The CDR3 contains 12 residues.

The V call is TRBV6-1, the J call TRBJ1-5, with no clear D. V was trimmed by 2 bases and J by 9 bases, leaving 14 bases between them. The CDR3 is made up of 14 amino acids. From germline, CDR1 is MNHNS and CDR2 SASEGT. The CDR3 loop reads CASSEQEAVGPQHF. Written as DNA, the CDR3 is TGTGCCAGCAGTGAACAGGAGGCCGTGGGGCCCCAGCATTTT.

This chain uses TRBV10-3 with TRBJ1-3, with 9 positions matching TRBD1. The V gene end was trimmed by 8 bases and the J gene end by 4 bases; junction bases not matched to a gene: 6. This CDR3 has 14 residues. Per the germline V gene, CDR1 is ENHRY and CDR2 is SYGVKD. CDR3 DNA: TGTGCCATCGGCGGACAGGGGAGAGGAAACACCATATATTTT. Its protein product is CAIGGQGRGNTIYF.

In its sample, this clone was seen a few times. The chain has TRBV9 and TRBJ2-1; 13 bases are a match to TRBD2. The CDR3 is made up of 16 amino acids. Germline trimming cut 3 bases from V and 8 bases from J; bases unmatched to any gene: 8. Germline V lookup: CDR1 SGDLS, CDR2 YYNGEE. CDR3 in DNA: TGTGCCAGCAGCGCGGGACTAGCGGGGCCCCGCGATGAGCAGTTCTTC. Its protein is CASSAGLAGPRDEQFF. The variable domain in full, with the rest retrieved from reference TRBV9 and TRBJ2-1, is DSGVTQTPKHLITATGQRVTLRCSPRSGDLSVYWYQQSLDQGLQFLIQYYNGEERAKGNILERFSAQQFPDLHSELNLSSLELGDSALYFCASSAGLAGPRDEQFFGPGTRLTVL.

This clone has a handful of counts. The rearrangement links TRBV9 to TRBJ1-1; a possible D gene is TRBD1 (5 bases). Germline assignment: CDR1 SGDLS and CDR2 YYNGEE. Trimming shortened V by 0 bases and J by 0 bases, and 15 bases separated the two germline ends. The CDR3 has 17 residues. DNA of the CDR3: TGTGCCAGCAGCGTAGACGGGGGGGGTCAAATGAACACTGAAGCTTTCTTT. This gives the protein CASSVDGGGQMNTEAFF.

The chain has TRBV30 and TRBJ2-7, with TRBD2 as a possible D gene (6 bases). The CDR3 contains 13 residues. V lost 3 bases and J 5 bases, leaving 14 bases between the germline ends. Germline lookup yields CDR1 GTSNPN and CDR2 SVGIG (reference sequence). CDR3 sequence reads: CAWSAGLPDEQYF. The CDR3 DNA is TGTGCCTGGAGCGCGGGACTCCCCGACGAGCAGTACTTC. The whole variable domain, remainder taken from reference TRBV30 and TRBJ2-7, is SQTIHQWPATLVQPVGSPLSLECTVEGTSNPNLYWYRQAAGRGLQLLFYSVGIGQISSEVPQNLSASRPQDRQFILSSKKLLLSDSGFYLCAWSAGLPDEQYFGPGTRLTVT.

This clone was seen a handful of times. The rearrangement links TRBV10-3 to TRBJ1-4, with 11 bases aligning to TRBD1. Germline V gene sequence: CDR1 ENHRY, CDR2 SYGVKD. The V and J ends lost 6 bases and 0 bases, in that order; junction bases with no gene match: 3. The CDR3 covers 16 residues. The CDR3 here is CAISGQGATTNEKLFF. The CDR3 region has the DNA TGTGCCATCAGCGGACAGGGGGCCACAACTAATGAAAAACTGTTTTTT.

The rearrangement links TRBV2 to TRBJ1-4, with 7 nucleotides matching TRBD1. Losses at the gene ends were 6 bases for V and 2 bases for J; bases not matched to a gene: 6. The germline V gene encodes CDR1 SNHLY and CDR2 FYNNEI. The CDR3 is made up of 15 amino acids. CDR3 DNA sequence: TGTGCCAGCAGCGGAACCAGGGGGACTAATGAAAAACTGTTTTTT. Amino acids: CASSGTRGTNEKLFF.

The CDR3 DNA reads TGTGCCAGCAGCAGATCTAGAGGGGAGACCCAGTACTTC. It codes for CASSRSRGETQYF. The chain employs TRBV9 and TRBJ2-5; the D gene is possibly TRBD2 (5 bases). The length of the CDR3 is 13 residues. Germline V gene lookup returns CDR1 SGDLS and CDR2 YYNGEE. Between the trimmed V and J ends, which lost 4 bases and 5 bases, there was a span of 12 bases.

This chain uses TRBV7-2 with TRBJ1-6; TRBD1 matches 8 bases. The trim removed 3 bases at V and 5 bases at J, leaving 6 bases unmatched. Germline CDR1 SGHTA, CDR2 FQGNSA. The length of the CDR3 is 16 residues. CDR3 DNA: TGTGCCAGCAGCTTCCAGGGGGCGGCGAATAATTCACCCCTCCACTTT. Its translation is CASSFQGAANNSPLHF.